The 4 T cell receptor beta chains presented below share a single source sample, sequenced in a study of cytomegalovirus exposure and HLA in healthy donors. Vbeta (60) and Jbeta (13) primers were used in the PCR. The data were produced by immunoSEQ multiplex PCR, yet TCRdb's version contains in-frame clones alone and is incomplete. The data show around 140,000 clones, 65% to 80% seen once. Input material: PBMCs. These receptors all stem from a young woman in good health and CMV-seronegative.

This clone was found once. The chain joins TRBV28 to TRBJ2-2; 9 positions agree with TRBD2. Trimming cost V 6 bases and J 7 bases; bases outside gene matches: 9. CDR3 length: 15 amino acids. Germline V CDR1 and CDR2: MDHEN, SYDVKM. CDR3 residues: CASRLREGRGGELFF. CDR3 sequence (DNA): TGTGCCAGCAGATTGCGGGAGGGCCGGGGCGGGGAGCTGTTTTTT.

This chain links TRBV9 with TRBJ2-1; no clear D gene. The CDR3 contains 15 residues. Germline CDR1 and CDR2: SGDLS and YYNGEE. Trimming took off 3 bases at V and 0 bases at J, with 10 bases between the two ends. The DNA of the CDR3 is TGTGCCAGCAGCGAAGTGGAGAGCTCCTACAATGAGCAGTTCTTC. Residues: CASSEVESSYNEQFF.

The chain couples TRBV5-4 to TRBJ2-7; TRBD2 matches 7 bases. This CDR3 is 13 amino acids long. Germline V gene lookup returns CDR1 SGHNT and CDR2 YYREEE (reference sequence). V lost 10 bases, J lost 0 bases, and 7 bases stayed unmatched. The CDR3 bases are TGTGCCGGGGGGACTACCTCCTCCTACGAGCAGTACTTC. Its protein is CAGGTTSSYEQYF. Drawing the rest from reference TRBV5-4 and TRBJ2-7, the complete variable domain is ETGVTQSPTHLIKTRGQQVTLRCSSQSGHNTVSWYQQALGQGPQFIFQYYREEENGRGNFPPRFSGLQFPNYSSELNVNALELDDSALYLCAGGTTSSYEQYFGPGTRLTVT.

The J gene is TRBJ2-6, the V gene TRBV6-1; D might be TRBD2 (7 bases). CDR3 length: 16 amino acids. Germline V gene data show CDR1 as MNHNS and CDR2 as SASEGT. V was pared by 2 bases and J by 2 bases, with 10 bases between. CDR3 DNA: TGTGCCAGCAGTGAAAGGGGGGGGACTGGGGCCAACGTCCTGACTTTC. Protein: CASSERGGTGANVLTF.